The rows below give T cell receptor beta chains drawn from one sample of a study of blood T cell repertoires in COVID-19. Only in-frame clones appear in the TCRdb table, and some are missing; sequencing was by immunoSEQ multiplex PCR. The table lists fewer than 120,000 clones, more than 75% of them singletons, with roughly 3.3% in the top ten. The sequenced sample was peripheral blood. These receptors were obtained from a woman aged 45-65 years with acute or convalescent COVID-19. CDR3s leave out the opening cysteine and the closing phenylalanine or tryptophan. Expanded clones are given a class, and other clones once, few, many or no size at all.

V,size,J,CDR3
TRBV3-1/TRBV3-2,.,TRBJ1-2,ASSSDRFYGYT
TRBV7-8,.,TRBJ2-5,ASSPSPGTSISGIGETQY
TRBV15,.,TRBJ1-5,ATSRGGTGTGQH
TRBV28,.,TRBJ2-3,ASSLRGGARRY
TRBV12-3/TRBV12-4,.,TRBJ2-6,ASRSTAANVLT
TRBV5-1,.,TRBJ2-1,ASSFLAGTTLNEQF
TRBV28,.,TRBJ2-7,ASRLTSVGEQY
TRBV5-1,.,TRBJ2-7,ASSVGGQGYEQY
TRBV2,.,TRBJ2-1,ASSVRLAGDNEQF
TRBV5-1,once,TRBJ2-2,ASRDTGELF
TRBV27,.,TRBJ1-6,ASRLDRGTPLH
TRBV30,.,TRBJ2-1,AWSDPRSGWPYNEQF
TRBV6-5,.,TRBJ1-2,ASRSPQGFGYT
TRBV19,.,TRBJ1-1,ASSPRQGWGTEAF
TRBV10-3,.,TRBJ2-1,AISESGLAGGYNEQF
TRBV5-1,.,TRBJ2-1,ASSRDRSSYNEQF
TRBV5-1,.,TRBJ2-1,ASSTGLGSGRVYNEQF
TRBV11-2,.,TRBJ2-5,ASSLEIEARYQETQY
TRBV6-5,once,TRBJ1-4,ASSYGAGTNEKLF
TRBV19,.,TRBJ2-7,ASSIRAGGQPNEQY
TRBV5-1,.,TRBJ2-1,ASSLGFRVQSHNEQF
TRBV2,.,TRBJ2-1,ASSGRTPWDNLGSYNEQF
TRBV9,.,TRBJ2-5,ASSTGQETQY
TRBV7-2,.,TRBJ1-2,ASSAGQGYGYT
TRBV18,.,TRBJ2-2,ASSQGGQINTGELF
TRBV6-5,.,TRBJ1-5,ASQGNQPQH